These T cell receptor beta chains were read from a single sample in a study of T cell responses to AZD1222 COVID-19 vaccine. Here immunoSEQ multiplex PCR was the method, and the copy in TCRdb shows in-frame clones only, minus some. The sample holds around 120,000 clones; more than 85% are singletons and the top ten take 7.5%. Source: peripheral blood, taken on day 0 of AZD1222 vaccination. The receptors were gathered from an adult in good health. The CDR3 runs from the conserved cysteine through the conserved F or W. The D gene is left open where the match is weak. Not every row has a clone size; where given, it reads once, few, many or a size class.

J gene,V gene,D gene,clone size,CDR3 DNA,CDR3 protein
TRBJ2-2,TRBV4-2,NA,few,TGTGCCAGCAGCCAAGGCGTACTTTCCGGGGAGCTGTTTTTT,CASSQGVLSGELFF
TRBJ2-7,TRBV3-1/TRBV3-2,TRBD2,NA,TGTGCCAGCAGCCAAGTAGGGACTAGCGGTAGCGAGCAGTACTTC,CASSQVGTSGSEQYF
TRBJ2-7,TRBV12-3/TRBV12-4,NA,NA,TGTGCCAGCAGTTTAGGGCACTACGAGCAGTACTTC,CASSLGHYEQYF
TRBJ2-7,TRBV2,TRBD2,NA,TGTGCCAGCATGACAATAGCGGGAGTATACGAGCAGTACTTC,CASMTIAGVYEQYF
TRBJ1-6,TRBV28,NA,NA,TGTGCCAGCTCGGCGGGCTATAATTCACCCCTCCACTTT,CASSAGYNSPLHF
TRBJ1-2,TRBV29-1,TRBD1,NA,TGCAGCGTACAACAGGGGCCGGCTGGCTACACCTTC,CSVQQGPAGYTF
TRBJ1-3,TRBV5-6,TRBD1,NA,TGTGCCAGCAGCCCCGGGACAGGGGGCCGGAACACCATATATTTT,CASSPGTGGRNTIYF
TRBJ1-6,TRBV5-4,NA,NA,TGTGCCAGCAGCTTGAAGGTCGGTTTTAGTTCACCCCTCCACTTT,CASSLKVGFSSPLHF
TRBJ1-2,TRBV28,NA,NA,TGTGCCAGCAGTCTCCGACAGTATGGCTACACCTTC,CASSLRQYGYTF
TRBJ1-2,TRBV3-1/TRBV3-2,NA,NA,TGTGCCACCCACCCTGGAGGGGGGGTCGGCTACACCTTC,CATHPGGGVGYTF
TRBJ1-5,TRBV28,NA,NA,TGTGCCAGCAGTTTATGGGAACTCGGCGGGCGAAAAGGACAGCAGCCCCAGCATTTT,CASSLWELGGRKGQQPQHF
TRBJ2-3,TRBV5-1,NA,NA,TGCGCCAGCAGCACGGGATCAGGGTCCACTAGCACAGATACGCAGTATTTT,CASSTGSGSTSTDTQYF
TRBJ2-6,TRBV5-1,NA,few,TGCGCCAGCAGTTCGGGCCCTTCACTGCGCCCTGGGGCCAACGTCCTGACTTTC,CASSSGPSLRPGANVLTF
TRBJ2-7,TRBV21-1,NA,NA,TGTGCCAGCAGCAAGGGACAGACAAACACTAAAGGGTACGAGCAGTACTTC,CASSKGQTNTKGYEQYF
TRBJ2-5,TRBV5-5,TRBD1,NA,TGTGCCAGCAGTCTGGGGACAGGGGTTATGGAGACCCAGTACTTC,CASSLGTGVMETQYF
TRBJ1-1,TRBV30,TRBD1,NA,TGTGCCTGGAAGTGGGGGGACAGGACTATGAACACTGAAGCTTTCTTT,CAWKWGDRTMNTEAFF
TRBJ2-7,TRBV13,TRBD2,NA,TGTGCCGGCAGACGAGGGACTAGCGGGAGAATAGACGAGCAGTACTTC,CAGRRGTSGRIDEQYF
TRBJ1-1,TRBV19,NA,NA,TGTGCCAGTAGTATTTGGTCGGACCGGCCTGAATCTTTCTTT,CASSIWSDRPESFF
TRBJ1-2,TRBV6-5,NA,NA,TGTGCCGGCAGAATACGGGTCTCAGGGGACTACACCTTC,CAGRIRVSGDYTF
TRBJ1-1,TRBV18,NA,NA,TGTGCCAGCTCAACACCGGGGGAAGCTTTCTTT,CASSTPGEAFF
TRBJ2-2,TRBV7-8,TRBD1,NA,TGTGCCAGCAGCTATATCGGGACAGGAAACACCGGGGAGCTGTTTTTT,CASSYIGTGNTGELFF
TRBJ2-3,TRBV11-2,NA,NA,TGTGCCAGCAGCTCAGAAGGAGATACGCAGTATTTT,CASSSEGDTQYF
TRBJ2-1,TRBV27,NA,NA,TGTGCCAGCAGTTCTACGACCTACAATGAGCAGTTCTTC,CASSSTTYNEQFF
TRBJ1-1,TRBV11-2,NA,NA,TGTGCCAGCGCTGGGGGATTTCGTGGGGAGTGGACTGAAGCTTTCTTT,CASAGGFRGEWTEAFF